Listed below are T cell receptor beta chains from one sample, sequenced in a study of cytomegalovirus exposure and HLA in healthy donors. Using immunoSEQ multiplex PCR, the repertoire was profiled, and TCRdb retains in-frame clones only, with some absent. The data contain 150,000 to 200,000 clones, approximately 80% of them seen just once; the ten biggest clones take up roughly 2.7%. Sequencing input: PBMCs. Receptors were obtained from a female donor in good health and CMV-seronegative. CDR3s include the opening cysteine and the closing phenylalanine or tryptophan. A D gene is named only where the DNA matches it firmly. Where a row states a size, it is once, few, many or the class of an expanded clone; other rows omit it.

v_call	d_call	clone_size	j_call	cdr3_nt	cdr3_aa
TRBV6-1	NA	once	TRBJ2-7	TGTGCCAGCAAGGGCGTGAGGGACGAGCAGTACTTC	CASKGVRDEQYF
TRBV5-1	NA	NA	TRBJ2-7	TGCGCCAGCAGCTTGATCGGGGGGCGTTTCCCCTACGAGCAGTACTTC	CASSLIGGRFPYEQYF
TRBV7-9	NA	NA	TRBJ2-7	TGTTCCAGCAGCCTCGACAGGTTGAATCCCTACGAGCAGTACTTC	CSSSLDRLNPYEQYF
TRBV28	TRBD2	NA	TRBJ2-7	TGTGCCAGCAGTTTAGGAGCGGGAAAGTTCTACGAGCAGTACTTC	CASSLGAGKFYEQYF
TRBV19	TRBD1	once	TRBJ1-5	TGTGCCAGTAGTGAAGAGGGACAGGTCTATCAGCCCCAGCATTTT	CASSEEGQVYQPQHF
TRBV5-1	TRBD2	NA	TRBJ2-7	TGCGCCAGCAGCCCCGGACTAGCAGGGGTCTACGAGCAGTACTTC	CASSPGLAGVYEQYF
TRBV7-9	TRBD1	NA	TRBJ1-6	TGTGCCAGCAGCTTAGAGGGACAGAGGAATTCACCCCTCCACTTT	CASSLEGQRNSPLHF
TRBV9	NA	NA	TRBJ2-5	TGTGCCAGCAGCATCGGGACACAAGAGACCCAGTACTTC	CASSIGTQETQYF
TRBV2	NA	NA	TRBJ1-2	TGTGCCTGGAGGACAGAAGGGAATGGCTACACCTTC	CAWRTEGNGYTF
TRBV5-4	TRBD2	NA	TRBJ2-7	TGTGCCAGCAGCTTGGGACTAGCGGGGGACGGCTACGAGCAGTACTTC	CASSLGLAGDGYEQYF
TRBV14	TRBD1	many	TRBJ1-2	TGTGCCAGCAGCCAAAGGACAGGGAACCTCTATGGCTACACCTTC	CASSQRTGNLYGYTF
TRBV27	TRBD1	NA	TRBJ2-1	TGTGCCAGCAGCCCTAGTTGGGGACAGGTCTACAATGAGCAGTTCTTC	CASSPSWGQVYNEQFF
TRBV4-3	NA	NA	TRBJ2-7	TGCGCCAGCAGCCAAGATTACGGGATCCCCTTCTACGAGCAGTACTTC	CASSQDYGIPFYEQYF
TRBV5-1	TRBD1	NA	TRBJ2-1	TGCGCCAGCAGCTCACCCCCGGGACAGGGATTGTACAATGAGCAGTTCTTC	CASSSPPGQGLYNEQFF
TRBV6-6	TRBD2	NA	TRBJ2-3	TGTGCCAGCAGTCGAACTAGCGGGGGTAGCACAGATACGCAGTATTTT	CASSRTSGGSTDTQYF
TRBV6-1	TRBD2	once	TRBJ2-1	TGTGCCAGCAGTGGAATAGCGGGGGATTTCTCCTACAATGAGCAGTTCTTC	CASSGIAGDFSYNEQFF
TRBV27	TRBD1	few	TRBJ1-2	TGTGCCAGCAGTTTAACCTGGACAGGAATTGATGGCTACACCTTC	CASSLTWTGIDGYTF
TRBV9	NA	NA	TRBJ1-1	TGTGCCAGCAGCGTAAGCGGTAACACTGAAGCTTTCTTT	CASSVSGNTEAFF
TRBV7-6	TRBD1	few	TRBJ2-5	TGTGCCAGCAGCTTAGCGCAGGGGGCGCAGGAGACCCAGTACTTC	CASSLAQGAQETQYF
TRBV7-9	NA	few	TRBJ2-5	TGTGCCAGCAGCTTAGTAGAAAACTTC	CASSLVENF
TRBV11-3	NA	NA	TRBJ2-3	TGTGCCAGCAAGGGGGAACCCACAGATACGCAGTATTTT	CASKGEPTDTQYF
TRBV14	NA	NA	TRBJ2-3	TGTGCCAGCAGCCAAGGACGGAGAATCACAGATACGCAGTATTTT	CASSQGRRITDTQYF
TRBV7-9	TRBD1	NA	TRBJ2-7	TGTTCCAGCAGCTTCGGACAGGGGGCTTACGAGCAGTACTTC	CSSSFGQGAYEQYF
TRBV5-1	TRBD1	once	TRBJ2-1	TGCGCCAGCAGCCCAGGACAGGGTTTAACCCCCAATAATTACAATGAGCAGTTCTTC	CASSPGQGLTPNNYNEQFF
TRBV5-1	TRBD2	NA	TRBJ2-1	TGCGCCAGCAGCTTGGGCGGACTAGCGTATAATGAGCAGTTCTTC	CASSLGGLAYNEQFF
TRBV18	NA	NA	TRBJ2-7	TGTGCCAGCTCACCACAGGGAACGAGGGCCCACTACGAGCAGTACTTC	CASSPQGTRAHYEQYF
TRBV7-3	NA	NA	TRBJ2-3	TGTGCCAGCAGCTTAAGCGGGGGCCGGGGAGATACGCAGTATTTT	CASSLSGGRGDTQYF
TRBV10-3	NA	few	TRBJ1-5	TGTGCCATCAGTGATCTGGGACTTTTGGGCAATCAGCCCCAGCATTTT	CAISDLGLLGNQPQHF
TRBV6-1	NA	NA	TRBJ1-1	TGTGCCAGTCGCCGGGCGGGGAAGGACACTGAAGCTTTCTTT	CASRRAGKDTEAFF
TRBV20-1	TRBD2	NA	TRBJ2-7	TGCAGTGCCACTAGCGACTACGAGCAGTACTTC	CSATSDYEQYF
TRBV5-1	TRBD1	NA	TRBJ2-7	TGCGCCAGCAGCCCCGGGGCAGGGGGAACCTACGAGCAGTACTTC	CASSPGAGGTYEQYF
TRBV18	TRBD1	NA	TRBJ1-1	TGTGCCAGCTCACCGGGGGACAGTGAAGCTTTCTTT	CASSPGDSEAFF
TRBV5-4	TRBD2	NA	TRBJ2-7	TGTGCCAGCAGCAACGGGAGGGCCCACGAGCAGTACTTC	CASSNGRAHEQYF
TRBV11-2	TRBD1	NA	TRBJ2-1	TGTGCCAGCAGCTTAGTACCGGGACAGGGTACTATGGGTGAGCAGTTCTTC	CASSLVPGQGTMGEQFF
TRBV30	TRBD2	NA	TRBJ2-7	TGTGCCTGCACCCGGGGGGAGGGTGTCTCCTACGAGCAGTACTTC	CACTRGEGVSYEQYF
TRBV11-3	NA	NA	TRBJ2-1	TGTGCCAGCAGTCTAATCGGGGGATACAATGAGCAGTTCTTC	CASSLIGGYNEQFF